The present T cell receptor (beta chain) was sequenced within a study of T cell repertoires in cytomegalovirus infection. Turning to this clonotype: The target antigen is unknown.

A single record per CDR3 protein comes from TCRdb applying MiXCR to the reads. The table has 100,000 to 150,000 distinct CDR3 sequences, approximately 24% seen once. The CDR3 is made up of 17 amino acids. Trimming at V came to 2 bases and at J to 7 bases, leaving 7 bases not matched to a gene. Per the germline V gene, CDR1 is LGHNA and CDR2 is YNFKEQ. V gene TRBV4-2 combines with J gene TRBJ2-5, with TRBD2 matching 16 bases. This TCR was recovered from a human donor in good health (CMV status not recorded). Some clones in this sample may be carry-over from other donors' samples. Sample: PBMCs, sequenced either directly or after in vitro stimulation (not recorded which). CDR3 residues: CASSQLGLAGGGVTQYF. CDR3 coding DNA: TGTGCCAGCAGCCAACTGGGACTAGCGGGAGGGGGTGTGACCCAGTACTTC.